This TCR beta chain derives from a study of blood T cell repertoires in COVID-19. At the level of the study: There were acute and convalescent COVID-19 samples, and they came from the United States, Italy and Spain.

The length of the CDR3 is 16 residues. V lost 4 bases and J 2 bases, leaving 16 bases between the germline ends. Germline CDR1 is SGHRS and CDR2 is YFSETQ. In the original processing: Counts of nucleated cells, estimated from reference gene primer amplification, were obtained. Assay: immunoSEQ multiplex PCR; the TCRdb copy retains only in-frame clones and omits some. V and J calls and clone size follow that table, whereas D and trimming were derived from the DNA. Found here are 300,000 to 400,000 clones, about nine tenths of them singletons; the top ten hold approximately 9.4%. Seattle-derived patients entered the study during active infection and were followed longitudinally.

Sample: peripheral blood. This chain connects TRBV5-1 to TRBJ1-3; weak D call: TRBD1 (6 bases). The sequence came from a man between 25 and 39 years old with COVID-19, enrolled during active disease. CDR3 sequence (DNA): TGCGCCAGCAGCCCAGGGGACCCCTTTGCTGGAAACACCATATATTTT. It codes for CASSPGDPFAGNTIYF.